Listed below are T cell receptor beta chains from one sample, sequenced in a study of identical twins. TCRdb re-analysed the 5' RACE reads in MiXCR, keeping a single row per CDR3 protein. The data contain hundreds of thousands of distinct CDR3 sequences, 9% to 15% of them singletons. A further study also used this sample, focusing on yellow fever vaccine responses in identical twins.

Material for sequencing was PBMCs. The receptor source for this set is a woman aged 18-29 years in good health. The conserved cysteine and the conserved F or W are not part of the CDR3 here. D genes are given only for firm matches. The listing skips clone size in some rows; elsewhere it reads once, few, many or a size class.

d_gene: -
abundance: few
j_gene: TRBJ2-2
v_gene: TRBV6-1
CDR3aa: ASRQQGANTGELF

d_gene: -
abundance: -
j_gene: TRBJ2-6
v_gene: TRBV12-3/TRBV12-4
CDR3aa: ASTRSSGANVLT

d_gene: -
abundance: -
j_gene: TRBJ2-1
v_gene: TRBV20-1
CDR3aa: SARADFPSYNEQF

d_gene: TRBD2
abundance: few
j_gene: TRBJ2-7
v_gene: TRBV20-1
CDR3aa: SALDGLAAYEQY

d_gene: -
abundance: -
j_gene: TRBJ1-2
v_gene: TRBV12-3/TRBV12-4
CDR3aa: ASNFVEGDGYT

d_gene: -
abundance: few
j_gene: TRBJ2-5
v_gene: TRBV5-1
CDR3aa: ASSPLGIETQY

d_gene: -
abundance: many
j_gene: TRBJ1-6
v_gene: TRBV12-3/TRBV12-4
CDR3aa: ASGRALNSPLH

d_gene: -
abundance: -
j_gene: TRBJ2-3
v_gene: TRBV12-3/TRBV12-4
CDR3aa: ASSLSGIVQADTQY

d_gene: -
abundance: few
j_gene: TRBJ1-5
v_gene: TRBV10-3
CDR3aa: AISRTTGSDQPQH

d_gene: -
abundance: few
j_gene: TRBJ2-7
v_gene: TRBV12-3/TRBV12-4
CDR3aa: ASSSGRRTHEQY

d_gene: TRBD2
abundance: many
j_gene: TRBJ2-7
v_gene: TRBV7-9
CDR3aa: ASSPPGLAVGEQY

d_gene: -
abundance: few
j_gene: TRBJ1-1
v_gene: TRBV7-3
CDR3aa: ASSYSAGRGGMNTEAF

d_gene: TRBD1
abundance: -
j_gene: TRBJ2-1
v_gene: TRBV5-1
CDR3aa: ASSPGQGDEQF

d_gene: -
abundance: -
j_gene: TRBJ2-1
v_gene: TRBV5-1
CDR3aa: ASSFAAEYNEQF

d_gene: -
abundance: -
j_gene: TRBJ2-1
v_gene: TRBV7-9
CDR3aa: ASSLGSRVNEQF

d_gene: TRBD1
abundance: few
j_gene: TRBJ1-2
v_gene: TRBV6-5
CDR3aa: ASSYSGTGGSRGGYT

d_gene: -
abundance: -
j_gene: TRBJ2-1
v_gene: TRBV3-1
CDR3aa: ASSHYPSEYRNEQF

d_gene: -
abundance: many
j_gene: TRBJ2-3
v_gene: TRBV5-1
CDR3aa: ASFQGASTDTQY

d_gene: -
abundance: -
j_gene: TRBJ1-1
v_gene: TRBV28
CDR3aa: ASRPDGWTEAF